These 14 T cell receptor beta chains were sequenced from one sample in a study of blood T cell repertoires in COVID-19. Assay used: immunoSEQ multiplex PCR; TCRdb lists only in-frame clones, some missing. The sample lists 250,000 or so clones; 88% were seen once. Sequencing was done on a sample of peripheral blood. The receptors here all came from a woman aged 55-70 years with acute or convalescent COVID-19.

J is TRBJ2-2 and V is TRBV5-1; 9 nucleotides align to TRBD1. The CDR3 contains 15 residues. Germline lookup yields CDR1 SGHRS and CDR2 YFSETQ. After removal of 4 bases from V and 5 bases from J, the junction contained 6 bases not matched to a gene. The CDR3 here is CASSAGQGPTGELFF. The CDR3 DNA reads TGCGCCAGCAGCGCGGGACAGGGACCGACCGGGGAGCTGTTTTTT.

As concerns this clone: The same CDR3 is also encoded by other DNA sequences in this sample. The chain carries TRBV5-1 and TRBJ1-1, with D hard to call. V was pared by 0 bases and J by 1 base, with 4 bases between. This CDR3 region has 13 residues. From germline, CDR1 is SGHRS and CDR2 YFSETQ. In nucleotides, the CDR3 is TGCGCCAGCAGCTTGGACAGGAACACTGAAGCTTTCTTT. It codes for CASSLDRNTEAFF.

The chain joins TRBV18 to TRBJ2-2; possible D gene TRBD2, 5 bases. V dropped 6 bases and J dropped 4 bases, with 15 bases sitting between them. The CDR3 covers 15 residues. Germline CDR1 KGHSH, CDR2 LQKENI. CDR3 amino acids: CASSPTGWTTGELFF. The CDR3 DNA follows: TGTGCCAGCTCTCCTACGGGGTGGACCACCGGGGAGCTGTTTTTT.

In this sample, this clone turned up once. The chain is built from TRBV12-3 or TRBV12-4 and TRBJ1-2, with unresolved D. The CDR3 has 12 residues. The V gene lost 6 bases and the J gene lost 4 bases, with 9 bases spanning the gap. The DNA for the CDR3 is TGTGCCAGCAGCCTGACAAGCTATGGCTACACCTTC. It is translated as CASSLTSYGYTF.

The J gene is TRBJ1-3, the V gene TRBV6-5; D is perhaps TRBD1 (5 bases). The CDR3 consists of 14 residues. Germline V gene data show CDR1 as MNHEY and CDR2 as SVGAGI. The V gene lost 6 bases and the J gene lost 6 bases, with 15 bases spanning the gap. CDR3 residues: CASRKSTVVNTIYF. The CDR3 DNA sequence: TGTGCCAGCAGGAAGTCGACAGTAGTAAACACCATATATTTT.

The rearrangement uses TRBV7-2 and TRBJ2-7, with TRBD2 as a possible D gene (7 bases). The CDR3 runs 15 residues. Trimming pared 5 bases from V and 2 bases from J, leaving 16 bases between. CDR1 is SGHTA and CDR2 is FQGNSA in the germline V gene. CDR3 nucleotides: TGTGCCAGCAGCCAGGGGCCTAGCGGACCCTACGAGCAGTACTTC. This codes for CASSQGPSGPYEQYF.

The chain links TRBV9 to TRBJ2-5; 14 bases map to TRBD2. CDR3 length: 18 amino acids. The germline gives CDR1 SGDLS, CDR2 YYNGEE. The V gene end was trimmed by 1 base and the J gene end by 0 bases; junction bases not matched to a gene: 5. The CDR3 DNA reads TGTGCCAGCAGCGTAAGACTAGCGGGGGGGACCCACCAAGAGACCCAGTACTTC. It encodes CASSVRLAGGTHQETQYF. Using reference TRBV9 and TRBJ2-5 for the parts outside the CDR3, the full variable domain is DSGVTQTPKHLITATGQRVTLRCSPRSGDLSVYWYQQSLDQGLQFLIQYYNGEERAKGNILERFSAQQFPDLHSELNLSSLELGDSALYFCASSVRLAGGTHQETQYFGPGTRLLVL.

The chain's CDR3 is CASSHERTGANSPLHF. The CDR3 bases are TGTGCCAGCAGCCATGAAAGGACAGGGGCGAATTCACCCCTCCACTTT. The chain combines TRBV4-2 with TRBJ1-6; 9 bases match TRBD1. Trimming took 3 bases from V and 7 from J; bases not matched to a gene: 7. Germline-derived CDR1 and CDR2 are LGHNA and YNFKEQ. This CDR3 contains 16 residues.

For the CDR3, the DNA is TGTGCCAGTAGCTCGGACAGTTTCTCTGGAAACACCATATATTTT. It specifies CASSSDSFSGNTIYF. V is TRBV19 and J is TRBJ1-3, with D tentatively TRBD1 (6 bases). This CDR3 comprises 15 residues. Germline lookup yields CDR1 LNHDA and CDR2 SQIVND (reference sequence). V shed 6 bases and J shed 0 bases, with 12 bases lying between them.

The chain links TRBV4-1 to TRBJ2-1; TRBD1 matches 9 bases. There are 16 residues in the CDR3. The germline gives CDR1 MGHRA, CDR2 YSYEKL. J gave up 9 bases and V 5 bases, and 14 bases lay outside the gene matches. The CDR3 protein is CASSGGGGQGFSEQFF. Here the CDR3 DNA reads TGCGCCAGCAGCGGAGGTGGGGGACAGGGATTCAGTGAGCAGTTCTTC.

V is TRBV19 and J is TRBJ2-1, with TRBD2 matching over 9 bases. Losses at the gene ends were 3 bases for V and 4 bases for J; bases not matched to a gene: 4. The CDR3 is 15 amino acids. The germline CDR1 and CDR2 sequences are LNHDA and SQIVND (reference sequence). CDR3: CASSIERGEYNEQFF. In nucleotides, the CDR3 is TGTGCCAGTAGTATCGAGCGGGGGGAATACAATGAGCAGTTCTTC.

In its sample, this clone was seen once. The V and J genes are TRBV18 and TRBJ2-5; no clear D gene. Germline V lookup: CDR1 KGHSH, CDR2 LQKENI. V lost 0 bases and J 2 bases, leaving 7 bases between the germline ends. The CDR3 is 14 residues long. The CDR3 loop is CASSPPESQETQYF. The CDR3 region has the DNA TGTGCCAGCTCACCACCGGAGTCGCAAGAGACCCAGTACTTC.

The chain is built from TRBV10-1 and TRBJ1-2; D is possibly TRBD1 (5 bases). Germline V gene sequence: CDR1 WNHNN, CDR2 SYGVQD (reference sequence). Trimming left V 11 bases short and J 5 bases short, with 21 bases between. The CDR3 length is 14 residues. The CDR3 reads CAGSPKGFGYGYTF. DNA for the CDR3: TGCGCCGGATCCCCGAAGGGGTTCGGGTATGGCTACACCTTC.

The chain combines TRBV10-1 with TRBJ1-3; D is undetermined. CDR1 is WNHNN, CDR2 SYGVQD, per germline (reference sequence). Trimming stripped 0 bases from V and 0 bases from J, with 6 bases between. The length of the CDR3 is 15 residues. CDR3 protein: CASSESVSSGNTIYF. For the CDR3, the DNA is TGCGCCAGCAGTGAGTCTGTCTCCTCTGGAAACACCATATATTTT.